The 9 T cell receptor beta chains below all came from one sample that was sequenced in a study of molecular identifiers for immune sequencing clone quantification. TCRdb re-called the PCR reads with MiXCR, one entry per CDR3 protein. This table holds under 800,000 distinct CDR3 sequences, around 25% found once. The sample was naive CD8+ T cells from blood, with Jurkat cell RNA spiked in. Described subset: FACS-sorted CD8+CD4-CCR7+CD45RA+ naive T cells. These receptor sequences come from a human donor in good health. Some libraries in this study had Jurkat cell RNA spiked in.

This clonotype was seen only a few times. The CDR3 spells CAANPRTQDGTDTQYF. The CDR3 coding sequence is TGTGCCGCTAATCCAAGGACTCAGGATGGCACAGATACGCAGTATTTT. V gene TRBV24-1 combines with J gene TRBJ2-3, with D perhaps matching TRBD2 (5 bases). Germline CDR1 reads KGHDR; CDR2 reads SFDVKD. The CDR3 runs to 16 residues. Trimming pared 12 bases from V and 1 base from J, leaving 22 bases between.

Here the CDR3 reads CASSSTQGGNQPQHF. CDR3 nucleotides: TGTGCCAGCAGTTCGACACAGGGGGGCAATCAGCCCCAGCATTTT. The chain couples TRBV6-5 to TRBJ1-5, with TRBD1 matching over 8 bases. The CDR3 contains 15 residues. Looked up from germline, CDR1 is MNHEY and CDR2 is SVGAGI. With V trimmed by 4 bases and J by 2 bases, 4 bases remained unmatched.

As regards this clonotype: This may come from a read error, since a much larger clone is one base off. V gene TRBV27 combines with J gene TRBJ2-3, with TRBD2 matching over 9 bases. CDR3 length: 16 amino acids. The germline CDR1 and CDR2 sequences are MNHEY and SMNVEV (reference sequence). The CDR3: CASSLMASGVPDMQYF. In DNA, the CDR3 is TGTGCCAGCAGTTTGATGGCTAGCGGGGTGCCAGATATGCAGTATTTT.

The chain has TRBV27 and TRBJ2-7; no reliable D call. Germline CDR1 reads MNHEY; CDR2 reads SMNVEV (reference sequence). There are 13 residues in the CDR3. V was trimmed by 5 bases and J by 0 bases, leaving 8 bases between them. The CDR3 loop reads CASSDGCSYEQYF. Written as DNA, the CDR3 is TGTGCCAGCAGTGATGGGTGCTCCTACGAGCAGTACTTC.

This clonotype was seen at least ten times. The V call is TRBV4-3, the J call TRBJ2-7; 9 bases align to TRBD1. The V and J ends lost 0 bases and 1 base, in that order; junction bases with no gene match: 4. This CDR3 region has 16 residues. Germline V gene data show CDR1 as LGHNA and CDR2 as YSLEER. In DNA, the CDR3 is TGCGCCAGCAGCCAAGATTGGGACAGGGCATCCTACGAGCAGTACTTC. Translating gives CASSQDWDRASYEQYF.

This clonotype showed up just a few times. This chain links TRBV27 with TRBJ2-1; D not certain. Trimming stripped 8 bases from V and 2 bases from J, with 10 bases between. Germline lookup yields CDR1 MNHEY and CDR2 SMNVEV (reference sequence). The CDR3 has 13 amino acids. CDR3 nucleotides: TGTGCCAGCGCCCGAGACACCTACAATGAGCAGTTCTTC. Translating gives CASARDTYNEQFF.

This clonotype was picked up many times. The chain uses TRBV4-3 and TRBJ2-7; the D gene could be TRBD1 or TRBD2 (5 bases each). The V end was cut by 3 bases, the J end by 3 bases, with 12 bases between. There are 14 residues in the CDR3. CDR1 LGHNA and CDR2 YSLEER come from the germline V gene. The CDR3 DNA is TGCGCCAGCAGCCAGGCCCGGGACGGCTACGAGCAGTACTTC. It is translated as CASSQARDGYEQYF.

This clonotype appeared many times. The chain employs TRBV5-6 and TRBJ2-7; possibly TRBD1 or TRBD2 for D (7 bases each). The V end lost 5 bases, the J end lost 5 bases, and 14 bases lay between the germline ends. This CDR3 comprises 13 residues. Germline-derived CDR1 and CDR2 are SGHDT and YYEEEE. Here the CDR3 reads CASSTTGRDEQYF. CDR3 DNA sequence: TGTGCCAGCAGTACGACAGGGAGGGACGAGCAGTACTTC.

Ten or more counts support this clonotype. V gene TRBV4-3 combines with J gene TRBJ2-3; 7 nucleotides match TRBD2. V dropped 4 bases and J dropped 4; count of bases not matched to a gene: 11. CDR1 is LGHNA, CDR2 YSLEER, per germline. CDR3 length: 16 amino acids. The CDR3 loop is CASSPTGGSVPDTQYF. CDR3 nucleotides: TGCGCCAGCAGCCCAACTGGCGGGAGTGTCCCAGATACGCAGTATTTT.